This entry lists 10 T cell receptor beta chains sequenced from one sample in a study of T cell responses to AZD1222 COVID-19 vaccine. This table comes from immunoSEQ multiplex PCR, and its TCRdb copy is limited to in-frame clones, with some not included. Of 95,000 to 150,000 clones in the sample, 80% to 90% were seen once. The sample here was peripheral blood, taken on day 0 of AZD1222 vaccination. Receptor source: an adult in good health.

The genes are TRBV19 and TRBJ1-3; no firm D call. The V end lost 7 bases, the J end lost 0 bases, and 16 bases lay between the germline ends. The length of the CDR3 is 16 residues. Germline CDR1 reads LNHDA; CDR2 reads SQIVND (reference sequence). The CDR3 spells CASTPTILSSGNTIYF. The CDR3 coding sequence is TGTGCCAGTACCCCCACCATACTAAGCTCTGGAAACACCATATATTTT.

This clone was recorded only once. V is TRBV3-1 (or the pseudogene TRBV3-2) and J is TRBJ2-3, with D unclear. There are 14 residues in the CDR3. Germline CDR1 and CDR2: LGHDT and YNNKEL (reference sequence). Trimming took 0 bases from V and 1 from J, leaving 5 bases between them. The CDR3 nucleotides read TGTGCCAGCAGCCAAGATTTGGGCACAGATACGCAGTATTTT. Residues: CASSQDLGTDTQYF.

The gene calls are TRBV29-1 and TRBJ1-2; 8 bases agree with TRBD1. With 5 bases clipped from V and 7 bases from J, the junction kept 9 bases outside the gene matches. Germline V gene data show CDR1 as SQVTM and CDR2 as ANQGSEA. The CDR3 contains 13 residues. Written as DNA, the CDR3 is TGCAGCGTTAATGGACAGGGAATGGGTGGCTACACCTTC. Protein product: CSVNGQGMGGYTF. The full variable domain, its missing parts supplied by reference TRBV29-1 and TRBJ1-2, is SAVISQKPSRDICQRGTSLTIQCQVDSQVTMMFWYRQQPGQSLTLIATANQGSEATYESGFVIDKFPISRPNLTFSTLTVSNMSPEDSSIYLCSVNGQGMGGYTFGSGTRLTVV.

The J gene is TRBJ2-5, the V gene TRBV5-1; tentatively, D is TRBD2 (5 bases). The CDR3 runs 17 residues. V lost 0 bases, J lost 3 bases, and 18 bases lay in between. CDR1 SGHRS and CDR2 YFSETQ come from the germline V gene. CDR3 coding DNA: TGCGCCAGCAGCTTGGGCTTAGTGGGCGGGTTTGAAGAGACCCAGTACTTC. Its translation is CASSLGLVGGFEETQYF.

In this sample, this clone turned up once. The CDR3 DNA reads TGTGCCAGCAGCCCGGGAAGAGGAAACACCATATATTTT. Amino acids: CASSPGRGNTIYF. The chain links TRBV5-8 to TRBJ1-3; D gene unclear. Germline V gene lookup returns CDR1 SGHTS and CDR2 YDEGEE. The CDR3 has 13 residues. Trimming cost V 4 bases and J 4 bases, with 9 bases left between them.

J is TRBJ1-3 and V is TRBV7-8, with a tentative D call TRBD1 (5 bases). Germline CDR1 SGHVS, CDR2 FQNEAQ. V lost 3 bases and J 4 bases, leaving 10 bases between the germline ends. This CDR3 has 14 amino acids. The CDR3 reads CASSFADNGNTIYF. For the CDR3, the DNA is TGTGCCAGCAGCTTTGCGGACAACGGAAACACCATATATTTT.

This chain connects TRBV27 to TRBJ1-5; maybe TRBD1 (5 bases). This CDR3 is built from 14 residues. V was pared by 8 bases and J by 7 bases, with 18 bases between. Germline CDR1 reads MNHEY; CDR2 reads SMNVEV (reference sequence). The CDR3 is CASGSRVGMQPQHF. The CDR3 coding sequence is TGTGCCAGCGGGAGCAGGGTAGGCATGCAGCCCCAGCATTTT.

This clone was seen more than once but under ten times. The chain couples TRBV7-2 to TRBJ2-7, with D maybe TRBD1 (6 bases). The CDR3 totals 14 residues. V gave up 5 bases and J gave up 0 bases, with 11 bases separating them. CDR1 and CDR2 from the germline V gene are SGHTA and FQGNSA. CDR3 region: CASSPRDNSYEQYF. The CDR3 bases are TGTGCCAGCAGCCCCCGGGACAACTCCTACGAGCAGTACTTC.

This clone was counted ten times or more. CDR3 residues: CASSRLGIGELFF. DNA of the CDR3: TGTGCCAGCAGCCGTTTAGGGATCGGGGAGCTGTTTTTT. This rearrangement joins TRBV14 to TRBJ2-2; D not resolved. Germline values: CDR1 SGHDN, CDR2 FVKESK. CDR3 size: 13 residues. Trimming cost V 4 bases and J 7 bases, with 10 bases left between them.

The V gene is TRBV3-1 (or the pseudogene TRBV3-2), the J gene TRBJ2-1, with a tentative D call TRBD2 (6 bases). V lost 4 bases to trimming and J lost 5 bases, with 18 bases between them. There are 16 residues in the CDR3. Germline CDR1 LGHDT, CDR2 YNNKEL (reference sequence). The DNA of the CDR3 is TGTGCCAGCAGCCGGCCATCACGGGGAGGAAACAATGAGCAGTTCTTC. Amino acids: CASSRPSRGGNNEQFF.